Listed below are T cell receptor beta chains from one sample, sequenced in a study of long-term antiretroviral therapy in people with HIV. Assay used: immunoSEQ multiplex PCR; TCRdb lists only in-frame clones, some missing. This table holds about 24,000 clones, about four fifths found once. The specimen was unsorted PBMCs, collected at the start of antiretroviral therapy, before treatment. The source is a woman aged 18-29 years with HIV. Each CDR3 is given with its conserved first and last residue. A D gene is named only where the DNA matches it firmly. A row's size may be missing; if present it is once, few, many or a size class.

clone size | D gene | J gene | V gene | CDR3 DNA | CDR3 protein
- | - | TRBJ1-6 | TRBV7-2 | TGTGCCAGCAGCTACAGTGGTGCCGCCTATAATTCACCCCTCCACTTT | CASSYSGAAYNSPLHF
- | - | TRBJ2-2 | TRBV9 | TGTGCCAGCAGCGTTAGGCCGGAGCCCGGGAACACCGGGGAGCTGTTTTTT | CASSVRPEPGNTGELFF
- | - | TRBJ1-6 | TRBV30 | TGTGCCTGGAGTGTACTAACAGTTAATTCACCCCTCCACTTT | CAWSVLTVNSPLHF
- | - | TRBJ2-5 | TRBV7-3 | TGTGCCAGCAGCGGGGGGCAGATGGGAGAGACCCAGTACTTC | CASSGGQMGETQYF
- | TRBD2 | TRBJ2-3 | TRBV5-1 | TGCGCCAGCAGCTTGGGGGCGGGAGGGCCGGCAGATACGCAGTATTTT | CASSLGAGGPADTQYF
- | TRBD1 | TRBJ2-5 | TRBV5-1 | TGCGCCAGCAGCGGATCCGGGACAGGGGAAGAGACCCAGTACTTC | CASSGSGTGEETQYF
- | - | TRBJ2-1 | TRBV7-6 | TGTGCCAGCAGCTTAGCGGTTCCTATGCAGGGAACCTACAATGAGCAGTTCTTC | CASSLAVPMQGTYNEQFF
- | - | TRBJ2-1 | TRBV5-8 | TGTGCCAGCAGCTTGCTCGGAAAGGGGTACAATGAGCAGTTCTTC | CASSLLGKGYNEQFF
- | - | TRBJ1-2 | TRBV6-1 | TGTGCCAGCGAAAGAGGCTACACCTTC | CASERGYTF
- | - | TRBJ1-5 | TRBV28 | TGTGCCAGCAGGGGAAATCAGCCCCAGCATTTT | CASRGNQPQHF
- | - | TRBJ2-4 | TRBV6-1 | TGTGCCAGCATCATAAGGGCGGGCACCAAAAACATTCAGTACTTC | CASIIRAGTKNIQYF
- | TRBD1 | TRBJ1-4 | TRBV18 | TGTGCCAGCTCAGACGGGGACAGGCCTAATGAAAAACTGTTTTTT | CASSDGDRPNEKLFF
- | - | TRBJ1-2 | TRBV7-6 | TGTGCCAGCAGCCCAAGGACGGAGAACTATGGCTACACCTTC | CASSPRTENYGYTF
once | - | TRBJ2-3 | TRBV9 | TGTGCCAGCAGCCCGACGGACTTTTCAGATACGCAGTATTTT | CASSPTDFSDTQYF
- | - | TRBJ2-1 | TRBV7-3 | TGTGCCAGCAGCCCGGGCCAGCGCGATGAGCAGTTCTTC | CASSPGQRDEQFF
- | TRBD2 | TRBJ2-1 | TRBV6-6 | TGTGCCAGCATGAGCGGGAGCGGAAATGAGCAGTTCTTC | CASMSGSGNEQFF
- | - | TRBJ1-2 | TRBV15 | TGTGCCACCAGCAGTAGTGGGTCTGGTGGCTACACCTTC | CATSSSGSGGYTF
medium-sized | TRBD1 | TRBJ1-2 | TRBV27 | TGTGCCAGCAGTTCCCGGACAGGGGGATTTAGTGGCTACACCTTC | CASSSRTGGFSGYTF
- | - | TRBJ1-1 | TRBV6-1 | TGTGCCAGCAGTGAAAGAGGGGCAGGGGTGAACACTGAAGCTTTCTTT | CASSERGAGVNTEAFF
- | - | TRBJ1-1 | TRBV11-2 | TGTGCCAGCAGCTTATTGGGGGGCACTGAAGCTTTCTTT | CASSLLGGTEAFF
- | - | TRBJ1-5 | TRBV6-1 | TGTGCCAGCATTCCAGGGGTCTATAGCAATCAGCCCCAGCATTTT | CASIPGVYSNQPQHF
- | TRBD1 | TRBJ1-2 | TRBV19 | TGTGCCAGTAGTTCACGGGACAGGGGGAATGGCTACACCTTC | CASSSRDRGNGYTF
- | - | TRBJ1-1 | TRBV15 | TGTGCCACCAGCACCAGAGAGAACACTGAAGCTTTCTTT | CATSTRENTEAFF
- | - | TRBJ2-4 | TRBV4-1 | TGCGCCAGCAGCCAACCAGGACTGATCAAAAACATTCAGTACTTC | CASSQPGLIKNIQYF
once | - | TRBJ2-5 | TRBV6-5 | TGTGCCAGCAGTTACAGGGACGGCGGCGAGACCCAGTACTTC | CASSYRDGGETQYF
- | TRBD2 | TRBJ2-7 | TRBV6-6 | TGTGCCAGCAACCATGTGACTAGCGGTTCCTACGAGCAGTACTTC | CASNHVTSGSYEQYF
- | TRBD2 | TRBJ2-1 | TRBV7-2 | TGTGCCAGCAGCTCATCTCAATCTAGCGGGGAATTAATGTTCTTC | CASSSSQSSGELMFF
- | TRBD2 | TRBJ2-1 | TRBV28 | TGTGCCAGCAGTTCCGCCGGGGAGGGGAACAATGAGCAGTTCTTC | CASSSAGEGNNEQFF
- | TRBD1 | TRBJ2-1 | TRBV28 | TGTGCCAGCAGTTCCACAGGGGATGACAATGAGCAGTTCTTC | CASSSTGDDNEQFF
- | - | TRBJ2-5 | TRBV6-1 | TGTGCCAGCAGAGGACAAGAGACCCAGTACTTC | CASRGQETQYF
- | - | TRBJ1-5 | TRBV10-2 | TGCGCCAGTGGCCCCGGGGGTCAGCCCCAGCATTTT | CASGPGGQPQHF
- | - | TRBJ2-7 | TRBV4-1 | TGCGCCAGCAGCCTAACAGGGCAGTACGAGCAGTACTTC | CASSLTGQYEQYF
- | - | TRBJ2-7 | TRBV7-9 | TGTGCCAGCAGTCCCAGGGATACCTACGAGCAGTACTTC | CASSPRDTYEQYF
- | - | TRBJ2-7 | TRBV6-5 | TGTGCCAGCAGTTACTCGAAGGGCATCGGCTACGAGCAGTACTTC | CASSYSKGIGYEQYF
few | - | TRBJ1-6 | TRBV7-9 | TGTGCCAGCAGCTTTAGCAGGGAGCCCCTCCACTTT | CASSFSREPLHF
- | - | TRBJ1-1 | TRBV10-3 | TGTGCCATCAGTGAGCCCGAGGGCACTGAAGCTTTCTTT | CAISEPEGTEAFF
- | - | TRBJ1-3 | TRBV2 | TGTGCCAGCAGTGACAGTCCAGGAAACACCATATATTTT | CASSDSPGNTIYF
- | - | TRBJ2-3 | TRBV27 | TGTGCCAGCAGTTTTTCCCCCCAAGTTACGCAGTATTTT | CASSFSPQVTQYF
- | - | TRBJ2-5 | TRBV7-3 | TGTGCCAGCAGCTTCTCCCACCAAGAGACCCAGTACTTC | CASSFSHQETQYF
- | TRBD2 | TRBJ2-7 | TRBV27 | TGTGCCAGCATTCGGGGGGGTTTACGCTCCTACGAGCAGTACTTC | CASIRGGLRSYEQYF
- | - | TRBJ2-5 | TRBV7-9 | TGTGCCAGCAGCTTAGCGCGGGGACACCAAGAGACCCAGTACTTC | CASSLARGHQETQYF
- | - | TRBJ2-2 | TRBV18 | TGTGCCAGCTCACTGAAGGGGGCGAACACCGGGGAGCTGTTTTTT | CASSLKGANTGELFF
- | TRBD1 | TRBJ1-6 | TRBV27 | TGTGCCAGCAGTTTAAGGACAGGGTACTCACCCCTCCACTTT | CASSLRTGYSPLHF
once | TRBD2 | TRBJ2-1 | TRBV7-9 | TGTGCCAGCAGCTTACCCGGGGGGGTTTCGGTCGATGAGCAGTTCTTC | CASSLPGGVSVDEQFF
- | - | TRBJ1-2 | TRBV5-1 | TGCGCCAGCACCTCCAGGGTCTTAGATGGCTACACCTTC | CASTSRVLDGYTF
- | - | TRBJ1-1 | TRBV30 | TGTGCCTGGAGTGCCCCACACGAGCGGGACCTTGAAGCTTTCTTT | CAWSAPHERDLEAFF